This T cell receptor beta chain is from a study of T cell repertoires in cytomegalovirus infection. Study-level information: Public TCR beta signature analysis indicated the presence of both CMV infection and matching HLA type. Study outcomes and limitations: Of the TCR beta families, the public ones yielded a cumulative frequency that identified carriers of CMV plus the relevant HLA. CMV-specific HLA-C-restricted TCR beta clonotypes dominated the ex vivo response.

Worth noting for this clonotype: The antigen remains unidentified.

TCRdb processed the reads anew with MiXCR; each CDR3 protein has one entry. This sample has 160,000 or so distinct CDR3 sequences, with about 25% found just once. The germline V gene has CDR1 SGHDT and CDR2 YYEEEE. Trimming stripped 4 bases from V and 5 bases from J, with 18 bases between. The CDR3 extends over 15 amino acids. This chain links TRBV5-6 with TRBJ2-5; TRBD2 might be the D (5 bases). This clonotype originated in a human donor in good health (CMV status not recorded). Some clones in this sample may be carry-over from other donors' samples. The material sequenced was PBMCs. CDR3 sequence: CASSEETLGIETQYF. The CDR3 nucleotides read TGTGCCAGCAGCGAAGAAACACTAGGGATTGAGACCCAGTACTTC.